These T cell receptor beta chains were read from a single sample in a study of control samples from healthy donors and cancer patients. Clones were read by immunoSEQ multiplex PCR, and TCRdb kept only the in-frame ones, dropping some. The sample yields 150,000 to 200,000 clones, approximately 94% seen once. Sequences were obtained from blood. These receptors originate from a middle-aged woman in good health. Each CDR3 is given without its conserved first and last residue. Each record gives: V gene, J gene, CDR3 length, CDR3 protein.

v_call: TRBV7-7; j_call: TRBJ2-7; cdr3_length: 14; cdr3_aa: ASSFPTSGSRYEQY
v_call: TRBV29-1; j_call: TRBJ1-5; cdr3_length: 10; cdr3_aa: SVGGQNQPQH
v_call: TRBV6-4; j_call: TRBJ2-5; cdr3_length: 13; cdr3_aa: ASCGGICRQETQY
v_call: TRBV7-8; j_call: TRBJ1-6; cdr3_length: 14; cdr3_aa: ASRINRESYNSPLH
v_call: TRBV27; j_call: TRBJ1-1; cdr3_length: 13; cdr3_aa: ASSLMRQGVTEAF
v_call: TRBV29-1; j_call: TRBJ1-2; cdr3_length: 11; cdr3_aa: SVSGVASYGYT
v_call: TRBV9; j_call: TRBJ2-5; cdr3_length: 14; cdr3_aa: ASSVFGKGAQETQY
v_call: TRBV5-4; j_call: TRBJ2-6; cdr3_length: 13; cdr3_aa: ASSLAPTGANVLT
v_call: TRBV27; j_call: TRBJ2-7; cdr3_length: 10; cdr3_aa: ASIGPSYEQY
v_call: TRBV7-8; j_call: TRBJ2-5; cdr3_length: 14; cdr3_aa: ASSPRAGGRWETQY
v_call: TRBV18; j_call: TRBJ1-1; cdr3_length: 11; cdr3_aa: ASSQTRGTEAF
v_call: TRBV7-2; j_call: TRBJ1-2; cdr3_length: 10; cdr3_aa: ASSTISRGYT
v_call: TRBV5-4; j_call: TRBJ1-4; cdr3_length: 13; cdr3_aa: ASSRGQGDGEKLF
v_call: TRBV9; j_call: TRBJ2-3; cdr3_length: 16; cdr3_aa: ASSAPGLATRGQDTQY
v_call: TRBV4-1; j_call: TRBJ2-7; cdr3_length: 14; cdr3_aa: ASSLPLGTGLNEQY
v_call: TRBV3-1/TRBV3-2; j_call: TRBJ2-7; cdr3_length: 12; cdr3_aa: ASSQQVVIYEQY
v_call: TRBV11-2; j_call: TRBJ1-2; cdr3_length: 12; cdr3_aa: ASSLERTGEGYT
v_call: TRBV24-1; j_call: TRBJ1-1; cdr3_length: 13; cdr3_aa: ATIHVGAQVTEAF
v_call: TRBV4-3; j_call: TRBJ1-1; cdr3_length: 11; cdr3_aa: ASSRQSDTEAF
v_call: TRBV7-9; j_call: TRBJ1-2; cdr3_length: 12; cdr3_aa: ASSLGALGDGYT
v_call: TRBV15; j_call: TRBJ1-2; cdr3_length: 13; cdr3_aa: ATSRDTASNYGYT
v_call: TRBV5-8; j_call: TRBJ1-5; cdr3_length: 12; cdr3_aa: ASSFRQVARPQH
v_call: TRBV19; j_call: TRBJ1-2; cdr3_length: 11; cdr3_aa: ASSHGVSYGYT
v_call: TRBV3-1/TRBV3-2; j_call: TRBJ1-3; cdr3_length: 15; cdr3_aa: ASSQDPGYSSGNTIY
v_call: TRBV3-1/TRBV3-2; j_call: TRBJ2-3; cdr3_length: 13; cdr3_aa: ASIVAGNLTDTQY
v_call: TRBV18; j_call: TRBJ1-1; cdr3_length: 13; cdr3_aa: ASSPRTGWNTEAF
v_call: TRBV19; j_call: TRBJ1-2; cdr3_length: 13; cdr3_aa: ASSIQGSAFYGYT
v_call: TRBV7-8; j_call: TRBJ1-5; cdr3_length: 10; cdr3_aa: ASSLSDWPQH
v_call: TRBV4-1; j_call: TRBJ2-1; cdr3_length: 15; cdr3_aa: ASSQDPSVAQYNEQF
v_call: TRBV10-3; j_call: TRBJ1-5; cdr3_length: 17; cdr3_aa: AISHGKVSEGESNQPQH
v_call: TRBV2; j_call: TRBJ1-1; cdr3_length: 13; cdr3_aa: ASSEKRTGNTEAF
v_call: TRBV19; j_call: TRBJ2-5; cdr3_length: 10; cdr3_aa: ASTGTQETQY
v_call: TRBV27; j_call: TRBJ1-5; cdr3_length: 11; cdr3_aa: ASGGLSYQPQH
v_call: TRBV19; j_call: TRBJ1-5; cdr3_length: 13; cdr3_aa: ASSIEQSQRQPQH
v_call: TRBV5-1; j_call: TRBJ1-1; cdr3_length: 11; cdr3_aa: ASSLDSDTEAF
v_call: TRBV18; j_call: TRBJ1-1; cdr3_length: 11; cdr3_aa: ASSESWTSEAF
v_call: TRBV3-1/TRBV3-2; j_call: TRBJ2-5; cdr3_length: 15; cdr3_aa: ASSQAGGTLLGETQY
v_call: TRBV5-4; j_call: TRBJ2-2; cdr3_length: 13; cdr3_aa: ASSSTSANTGELF
v_call: TRBV13; j_call: TRBJ2-5; cdr3_length: 12; cdr3_aa: ASTDGGTRETQY
v_call: TRBV30; j_call: TRBJ2-7; cdr3_length: 11; cdr3_aa: AWNAGSPYEQY
v_call: TRBV9; j_call: TRBJ2-1; cdr3_length: 13; cdr3_aa: ASSVGAPTYNEQF
v_call: TRBV27; j_call: TRBJ2-2; cdr3_length: 10; cdr3_aa: ASSVGAGELF
v_call: TRBV30; j_call: TRBJ1-4; cdr3_length: 13; cdr3_aa: AWRVDSHSNEKLF
v_call: TRBV2; j_call: TRBJ2-5; cdr3_length: 14; cdr3_aa: ASSEALSRAQETQY
v_call: TRBV10-3; j_call: TRBJ1-6; cdr3_length: 14; cdr3_aa: AISESDSSYNSPLH
v_call: TRBV4-3; j_call: TRBJ2-7; cdr3_length: 14; cdr3_aa: ASSQVRTGVFYEQY
v_call: TRBV18; j_call: TRBJ2-1; cdr3_length: 13; cdr3_aa: ASSPGQGEYNEQF
v_call: TRBV5-1; j_call: TRBJ2-5; cdr3_length: 14; cdr3_aa: ASSERTSASWETQY
v_call: TRBV27; j_call: TRBJ1-2; cdr3_length: 12; cdr3_aa: ASSFGGVGYGYT
v_call: TRBV20-1; j_call: TRBJ1-4; cdr3_length: 14; cdr3_aa: SASWDRTSTNEKLF
v_call: TRBV4-1; j_call: TRBJ2-7; cdr3_length: 13; cdr3_aa: ASSHFRQGAYEQY
v_call: TRBV19; j_call: TRBJ2-1; cdr3_length: 12; cdr3_aa: ASSSGLLYNEQF
v_call: TRBV18; j_call: TRBJ1-2; cdr3_length: 13; cdr3_aa: ASSPPNSEVNGYT
v_call: TRBV27; j_call: TRBJ2-1; cdr3_length: 12; cdr3_aa: ASSPAGVYNEQF
v_call: TRBV3-1/TRBV3-2; j_call: TRBJ1-5; cdr3_length: 16; cdr3_aa: ASSPYRGRTLGDQPQH
v_call: TRBV9; j_call: TRBJ2-6; cdr3_length: 15; cdr3_aa: ASSASGGAGGANVLT
v_call: TRBV7-6; j_call: TRBJ2-1; cdr3_length: 13; cdr3_aa: ASSSLAGAYNEQF
v_call: TRBV12-3/TRBV12-4; j_call: TRBJ1-1; cdr3_length: 11; cdr3_aa: ASTIGQGAEAF
v_call: TRBV9; j_call: TRBJ1-2; cdr3_length: 14; cdr3_aa: ASSLTVRGVGNGYT
v_call: TRBV29-1; j_call: TRBJ1-5; cdr3_length: 11; cdr3_aa: SVVSDSNQPQH